This T cell receptor (beta chain) emerged from a study of Tregs in tolerant kidney transplant recipients. V was clipped by 0 bases and J by 2 bases; unmatched bases: 8. In germline, CDR1 is MNHNS, CDR2 SASEGT. There are 17 residues in the CDR3. Unstimulated regulatory T cells (CD4+CD25+CD127-), CD4+CD25- non-regulatory cells, CD4 and CD8 cells were FACS-sorted from thawed PBMCs. Study results and caveats: No direct test of biological reproducibility was done here. Activated donor B cell expansion appeared to reveal the most relevant donor-specific TCRbeta repertoire. Few patients were studied, so findings need validation in larger groups.

Profiling relied on immunoSEQ multiplex PCR, and the TCRdb table lists in-frame clones only, not all of them. There are roughly 120,000 clones in the sample; around nine tenths occur only once, and roughly 0.61% lies in the top ten. Points on this clone: Antigen specificity is unknown.

Sample: CD4+ T cells from blood. The TCR sequence derives from a human donor in good health. The chain is built from TRBV6-1 and TRBJ2-7; 9 nucleotides line up with TRBD1. The CDR3 sequence is CASSEASTGGLTYEQYF. The CDR3 nucleotides read TGTGCCAGCAGTGAAGCATCCACAGGGGGCCTCACCTACGAGCAGTACTTC.